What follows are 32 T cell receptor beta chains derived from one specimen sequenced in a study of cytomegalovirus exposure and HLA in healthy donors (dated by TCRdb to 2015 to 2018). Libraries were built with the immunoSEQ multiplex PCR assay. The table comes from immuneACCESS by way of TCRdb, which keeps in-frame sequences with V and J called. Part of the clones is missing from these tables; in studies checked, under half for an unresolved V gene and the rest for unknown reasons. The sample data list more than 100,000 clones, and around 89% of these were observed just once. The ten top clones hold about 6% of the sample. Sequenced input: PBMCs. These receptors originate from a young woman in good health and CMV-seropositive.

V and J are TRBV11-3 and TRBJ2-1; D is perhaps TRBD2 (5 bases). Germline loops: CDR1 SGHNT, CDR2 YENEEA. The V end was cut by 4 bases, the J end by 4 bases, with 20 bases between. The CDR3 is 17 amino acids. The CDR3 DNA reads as TGTGCCAGCAGCTCAAGCGGATCCAGCCCCCCTTACAATGAGCAGTTCTTC. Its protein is CASSSSGSSPPYNEQFF.

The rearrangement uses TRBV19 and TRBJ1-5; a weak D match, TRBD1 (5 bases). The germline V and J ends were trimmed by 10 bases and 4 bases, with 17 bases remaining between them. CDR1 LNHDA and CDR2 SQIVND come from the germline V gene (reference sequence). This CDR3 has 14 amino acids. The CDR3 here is CATRERQGNQPQHF. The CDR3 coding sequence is TGTGCCACACGAGAAAGGCAGGGAAATCAGCCCCAGCATTTT. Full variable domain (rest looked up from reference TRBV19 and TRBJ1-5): DGGITQSPKYLFRKEGQNVTLSCEQNLNHDAMYWYRQDPGQGLRLIYYSQIVNDFQKGDIAEGYSVSREKKESFPLTVTSAQKNPTAFYLCATRERQGNQPQHFGDGTRLSIL.

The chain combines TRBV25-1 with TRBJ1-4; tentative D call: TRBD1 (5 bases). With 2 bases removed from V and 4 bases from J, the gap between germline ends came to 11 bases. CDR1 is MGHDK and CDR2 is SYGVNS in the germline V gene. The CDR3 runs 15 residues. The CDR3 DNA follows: TGTGCCAGCAGTGAACCGGCAGGGAATAATGAAAAACTGTTTTTT. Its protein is CASSEPAGNNEKLFF.

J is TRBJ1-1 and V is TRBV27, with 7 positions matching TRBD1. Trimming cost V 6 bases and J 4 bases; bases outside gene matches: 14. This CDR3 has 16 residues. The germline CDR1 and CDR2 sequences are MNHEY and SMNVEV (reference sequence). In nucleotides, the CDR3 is TGTGCCAGCAGCCTTACAGGGGCTGGGTGGGGCACTGAAGCTTTCTTT. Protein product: CASSLTGAGWGTEAFF.

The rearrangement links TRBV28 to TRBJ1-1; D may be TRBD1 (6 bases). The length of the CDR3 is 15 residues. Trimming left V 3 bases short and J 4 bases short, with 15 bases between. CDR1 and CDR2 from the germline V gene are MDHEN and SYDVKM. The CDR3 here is CASSFPTGSSTEAFF. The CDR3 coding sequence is TGTGCCAGCAGTTTCCCGACAGGCAGTAGCACTGAAGCTTTCTTT.

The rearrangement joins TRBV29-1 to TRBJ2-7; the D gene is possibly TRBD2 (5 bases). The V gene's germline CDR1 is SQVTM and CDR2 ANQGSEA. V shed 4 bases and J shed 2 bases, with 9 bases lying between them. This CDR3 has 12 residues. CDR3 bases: TGCAGCGTTGTCGAGGGTACCTACGAGCAGTACTTC. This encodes CSVVEGTYEQYF.

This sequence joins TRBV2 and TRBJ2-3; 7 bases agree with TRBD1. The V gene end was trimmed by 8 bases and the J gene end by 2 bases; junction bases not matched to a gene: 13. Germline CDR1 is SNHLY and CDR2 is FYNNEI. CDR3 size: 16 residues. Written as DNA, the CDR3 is TGTGCCAGCCTCAGAGGTGGGGACAGATACACAGATACGCAGTATTTT. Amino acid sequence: CASLRGGDRYTDTQYF.

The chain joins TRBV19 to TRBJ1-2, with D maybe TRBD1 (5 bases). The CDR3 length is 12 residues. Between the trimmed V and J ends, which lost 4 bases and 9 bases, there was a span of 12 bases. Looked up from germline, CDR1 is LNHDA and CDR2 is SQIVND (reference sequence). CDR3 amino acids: CASSREGRSYTF. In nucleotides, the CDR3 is TGTGCCAGTAGTAGGGAGGGGAGAAGCTACACCTTC.

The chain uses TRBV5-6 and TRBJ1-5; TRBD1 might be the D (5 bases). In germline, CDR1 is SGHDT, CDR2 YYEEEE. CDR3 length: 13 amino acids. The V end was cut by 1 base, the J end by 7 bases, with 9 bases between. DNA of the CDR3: TGTGCCAGCAGCTTGAGGGGCCGCCAGCCCCAGCATTTT. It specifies CASSLRGRQPQHF. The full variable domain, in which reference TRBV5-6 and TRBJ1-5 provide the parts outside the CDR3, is DAGVTQSPTHLIKTRGQQVTLRCSPKSGHDTVSWYQQALGQGPQFIFQYYEEEERQRGNFPDRFSGHQFPNYSSELNVNALLLGDSALYLCASSLRGRQPQHFGDGTRLSIL.

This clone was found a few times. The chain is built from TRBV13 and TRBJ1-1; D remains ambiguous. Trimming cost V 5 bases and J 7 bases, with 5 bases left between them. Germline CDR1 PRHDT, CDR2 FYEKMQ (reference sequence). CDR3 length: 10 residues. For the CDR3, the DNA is TGTGCCAGCAGCCCGGGTGAAGCTTTCTTT. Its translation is CASSPGEAFF.

The CDR3 protein is CASSSDTNGPTDTQYF. The CDR3 DNA sequence: TGTGCCAGCAGCTCCGACACGAATGGCCCTACAGATACGCAGTATTTT. The genes are TRBV7-9 and TRBJ2-3; D gene unclear. The V end was cut by 4 bases, the J end by 3 bases, with 17 bases between. Germline V gene data show CDR1 as SEHNR and CDR2 as FQNEAQ (reference sequence). The CDR3 is 16 residues long.

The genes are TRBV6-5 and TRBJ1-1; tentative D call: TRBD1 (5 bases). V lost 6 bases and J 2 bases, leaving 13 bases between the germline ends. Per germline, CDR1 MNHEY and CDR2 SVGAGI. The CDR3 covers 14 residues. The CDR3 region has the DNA TGTGCCAGCAGACTATACACAGGAAACACTGAAGCTTTCTTT. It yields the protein CASRLYTGNTEAFF.

The CDR3 bases are TGTGCCAGCAGACCCGACAGTACGAATCAGCCCCAGCATTTT. Translated, it gives CASRPDSTNQPQHF. The chain combines TRBV6-5 with TRBJ1-5; possibly TRBD1 for D (5 bases). V dropped 6 bases and J dropped 4 bases, with 13 bases sitting between them. CDR3 length: 14 amino acids. Germline V gene lookup returns CDR1 MNHEY and CDR2 SVGAGI.

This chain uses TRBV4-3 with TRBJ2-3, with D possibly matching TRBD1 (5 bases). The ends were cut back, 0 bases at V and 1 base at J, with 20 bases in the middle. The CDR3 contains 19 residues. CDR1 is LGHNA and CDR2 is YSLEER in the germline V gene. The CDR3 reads CASSQDDIQGRGGTDTQYF. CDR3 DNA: TGCGCCAGCAGCCAAGATGATATCCAGGGAAGAGGAGGCACAGATACGCAGTATTTT.

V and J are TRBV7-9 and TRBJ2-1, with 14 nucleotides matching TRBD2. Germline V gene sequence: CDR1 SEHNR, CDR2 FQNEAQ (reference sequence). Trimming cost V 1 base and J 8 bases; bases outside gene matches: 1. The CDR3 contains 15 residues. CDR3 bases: TGTGCCAGCAGCTTAGGACTAGCGGGGGGGGATGAGCAGTTCTTC. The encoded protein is CASSLGLAGGDEQFF. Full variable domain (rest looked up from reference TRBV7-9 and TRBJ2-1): DTGVSQNPRHKITKRGQNVTFRCDPISEHNRLYWYRQTLGQGPEFLTYFQNEAQLEKSRLLSDRFSAERPKGSFSTLEIQRTEQGDSAMYLCASSLGLAGGDEQFFGPGTRLTVL.

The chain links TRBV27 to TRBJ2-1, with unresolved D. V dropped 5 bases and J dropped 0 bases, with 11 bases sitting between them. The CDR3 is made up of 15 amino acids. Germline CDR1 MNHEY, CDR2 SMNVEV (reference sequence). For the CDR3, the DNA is TGTGCCAGCAGTCAGTCGCGACTCTCCTACAATGAGCAGTTCTTC. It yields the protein CASSQSRLSYNEQFF.

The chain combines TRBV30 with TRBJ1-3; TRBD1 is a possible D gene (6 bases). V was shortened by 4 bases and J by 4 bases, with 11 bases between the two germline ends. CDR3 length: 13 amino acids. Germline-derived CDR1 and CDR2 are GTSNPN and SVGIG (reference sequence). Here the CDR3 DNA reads TGTGCCTGGACCACAGGGCCGGGAAACACCATATATTTT. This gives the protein CAWTTGPGNTIYF.

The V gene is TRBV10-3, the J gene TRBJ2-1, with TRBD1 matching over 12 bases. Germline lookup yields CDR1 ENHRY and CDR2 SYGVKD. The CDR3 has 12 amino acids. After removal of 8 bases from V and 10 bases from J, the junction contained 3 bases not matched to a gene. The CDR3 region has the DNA TGTGCCATCGGGACAGGGGGCAAAGAGCAGTTCTTC. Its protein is CAIGTGGKEQFF.

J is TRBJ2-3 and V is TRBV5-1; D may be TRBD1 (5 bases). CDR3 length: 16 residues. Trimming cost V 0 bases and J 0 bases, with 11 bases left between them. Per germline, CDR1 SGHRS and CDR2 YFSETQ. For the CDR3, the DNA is TGCGCCAGCAGCTTGGGGGGCAGCCCGAGCACAGATACGCAGTATTTT. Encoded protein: CASSLGGSPSTDTQYF.

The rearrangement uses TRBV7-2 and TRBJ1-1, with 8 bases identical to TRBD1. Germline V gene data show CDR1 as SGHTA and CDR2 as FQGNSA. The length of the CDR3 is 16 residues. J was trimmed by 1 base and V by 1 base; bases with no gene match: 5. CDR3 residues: CASSLETGQENTEAFF. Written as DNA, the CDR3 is TGTGCCAGCAGCTTAGAGACGGGACAGGAGAACACTGAAGCTTTCTTT.

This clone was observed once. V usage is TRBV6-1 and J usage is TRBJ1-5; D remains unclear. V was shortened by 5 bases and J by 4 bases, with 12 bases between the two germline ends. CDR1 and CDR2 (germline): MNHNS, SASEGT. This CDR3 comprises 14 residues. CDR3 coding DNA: TGTGCCAGCAGTCCACGCGGGAGTAATCAGCCCCAGCATTTT. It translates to CASSPRGSNQPQHF.

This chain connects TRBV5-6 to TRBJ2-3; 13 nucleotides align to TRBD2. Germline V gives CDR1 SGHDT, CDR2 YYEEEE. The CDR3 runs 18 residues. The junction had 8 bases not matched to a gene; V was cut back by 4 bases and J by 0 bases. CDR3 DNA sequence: TGTGCCAGCAGCCCTTTTGGACTAGCGGGGGCTAGCACAGATACGCAGTATTTT. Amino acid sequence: CASSPFGLAGASTDTQYF.

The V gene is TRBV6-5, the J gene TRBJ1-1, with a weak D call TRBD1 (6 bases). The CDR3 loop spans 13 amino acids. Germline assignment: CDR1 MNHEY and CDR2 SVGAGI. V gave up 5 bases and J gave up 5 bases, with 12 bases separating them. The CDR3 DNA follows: TGTGCCAGCAGTCGCCTAGGGGGAACTGAAGCTTTCTTT. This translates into CASSRLGGTEAFF.

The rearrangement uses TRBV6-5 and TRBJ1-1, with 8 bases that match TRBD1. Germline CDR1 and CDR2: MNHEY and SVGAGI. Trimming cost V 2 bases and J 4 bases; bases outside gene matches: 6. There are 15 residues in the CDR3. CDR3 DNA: TGTGCCAGCAGTTACGACAGGGGAAGCTTCACTGAAGCTTTCTTT. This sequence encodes CASSYDRGSFTEAFF.

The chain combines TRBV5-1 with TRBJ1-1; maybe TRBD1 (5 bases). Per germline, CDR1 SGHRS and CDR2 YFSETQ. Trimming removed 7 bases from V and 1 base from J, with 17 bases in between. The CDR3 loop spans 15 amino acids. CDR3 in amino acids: CASAVNSGQNTEAFF. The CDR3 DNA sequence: TGCGCCAGCGCCGTTAATTCAGGGCAGAACACTGAAGCTTTCTTT.

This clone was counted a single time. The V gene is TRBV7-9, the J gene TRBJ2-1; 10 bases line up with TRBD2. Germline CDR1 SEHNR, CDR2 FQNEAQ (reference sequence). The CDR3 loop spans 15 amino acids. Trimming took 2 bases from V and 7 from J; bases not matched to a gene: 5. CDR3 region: CASSLLAGELNEQFF. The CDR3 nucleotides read TGTGCCAGCAGCTTACTAGCGGGAGAGTTGAATGAGCAGTTCTTC.

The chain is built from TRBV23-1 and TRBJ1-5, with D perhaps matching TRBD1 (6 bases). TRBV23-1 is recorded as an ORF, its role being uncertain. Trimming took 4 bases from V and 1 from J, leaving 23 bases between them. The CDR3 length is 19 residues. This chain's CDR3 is CASSPPRKSGDWSNQPQHF. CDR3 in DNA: TGCGCCAGCAGTCCCCCACGAAAGTCAGGGGATTGGAGCAATCAGCCCCAGCATTTT.

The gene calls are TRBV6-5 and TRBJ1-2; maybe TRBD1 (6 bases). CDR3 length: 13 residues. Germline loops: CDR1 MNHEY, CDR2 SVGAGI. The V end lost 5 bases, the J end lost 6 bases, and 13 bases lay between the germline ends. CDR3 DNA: TGTGCCAGCAGTACAGGGATTTCTAATGGCTACACCTTC. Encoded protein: CASSTGISNGYTF.

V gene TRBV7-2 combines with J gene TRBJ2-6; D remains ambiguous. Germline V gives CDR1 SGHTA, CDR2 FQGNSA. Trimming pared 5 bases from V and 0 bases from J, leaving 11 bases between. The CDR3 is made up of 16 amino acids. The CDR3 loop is CASSHTGHSGANVLTF. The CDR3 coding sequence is TGTGCCAGCAGCCATACTGGGCACTCTGGGGCCAACGTCCTGACTTTC.

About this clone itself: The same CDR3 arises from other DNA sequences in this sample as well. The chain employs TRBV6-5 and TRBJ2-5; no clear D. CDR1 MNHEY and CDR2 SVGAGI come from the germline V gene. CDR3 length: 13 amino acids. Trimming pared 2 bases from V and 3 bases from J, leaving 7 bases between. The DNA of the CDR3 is TGTGCCAGCAGTTACGGCCAGAAAGAGACCCAGTACTTC. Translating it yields CASSYGQKETQYF.

CDR3 amino acids: CASSQDGLAEETQYF. In DNA, the CDR3 is TGTGCCAGCAGCCAAGATGGGCTAGCGGAAGAGACCCAGTACTTC. The chain has TRBV4-2 and TRBJ2-5; 7 bases are shared with TRBD2. Germline V gene sequence: CDR1 LGHNA, CDR2 YNFKEQ. The CDR3 has 15 amino acids. The V and J ends lost 0 bases and 3 bases, in that order; junction bases with no gene match: 4.

In nucleotides, the CDR3 is TGCAGCGTTTTCGACAGGGCCACAGCTAACTATGGCTACACCTTC. Translating gives CSVFDRATANYGYTF. This chain connects TRBV29-1 to TRBJ1-2; 7 nucleotides agree with TRBD1. From germline, CDR1 is SQVTM and CDR2 ANQGSEA. The CDR3 consists of 15 residues. The J segment lost 0 bases and the V segment lost 5 bases, leaving 9 bases of the junction unmatched.